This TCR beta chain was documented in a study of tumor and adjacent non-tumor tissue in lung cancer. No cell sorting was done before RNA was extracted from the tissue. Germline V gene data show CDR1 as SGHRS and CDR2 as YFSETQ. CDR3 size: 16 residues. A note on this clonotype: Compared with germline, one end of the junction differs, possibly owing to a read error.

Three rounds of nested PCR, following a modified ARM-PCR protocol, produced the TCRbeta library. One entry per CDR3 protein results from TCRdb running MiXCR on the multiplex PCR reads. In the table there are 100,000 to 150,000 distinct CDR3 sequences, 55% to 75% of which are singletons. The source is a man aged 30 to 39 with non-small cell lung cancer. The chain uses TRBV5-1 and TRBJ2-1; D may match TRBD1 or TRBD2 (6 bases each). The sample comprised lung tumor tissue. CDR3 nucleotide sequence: TGCGCCAGTAGCTCCGGGGGCCCGACCCAAGCCCTTGAGCAGTTCTTC. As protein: CASSSGGPTQALEQFF.